This T cell receptor (beta chain) was sequenced for a study of glioma-infiltrating T cells. General study findings and limits: Tissue and blood shared very few CDR3 sequences. Gliomas, especially low-grade, showed above-expected tissue-blood divergence; non-neoplastic patients showed below.

A few counts support this clonotype. Antigen: not known. The iRepertoire nested amplicon-rescue multiplex PCR amplified TCR alpha and beta CDR3s from RNA. A single record per CDR3 protein comes from TCRdb applying MiXCR to the multiplex PCR reads. The profile covers 100,000 to 150,000 distinct CDR3 sequences, with around 25% appearing a single time and 25% to 30% taken by the ten largest. V shed 4 bases and J shed 3 bases, with 24 bases lying between them. The germline gives CDR1 DFQATT, CDR2 SNEGSKA (reference sequence). CDR3 length: 18 residues. This chain links TRBV20-1 with TRBJ2-2; tentatively, D is TRBD1 or TRBD2 (5 bases each). This TCR was recovered from a human donor with low-grade glioma or glioblastoma, undergoing nonglioma brain surgery, or in good health (not recorded which). Material: glioma tissue, nonneoplastic brain tissue, or PBMCs (not recorded which). Here the CDR3 DNA reads TGCAGTGCTAAACCCAGGGCAGGGACCCCAACGCACACCGGGGAGCTGTTTTTT. Its translation is CSAKPRAGTPTHTGELFF.